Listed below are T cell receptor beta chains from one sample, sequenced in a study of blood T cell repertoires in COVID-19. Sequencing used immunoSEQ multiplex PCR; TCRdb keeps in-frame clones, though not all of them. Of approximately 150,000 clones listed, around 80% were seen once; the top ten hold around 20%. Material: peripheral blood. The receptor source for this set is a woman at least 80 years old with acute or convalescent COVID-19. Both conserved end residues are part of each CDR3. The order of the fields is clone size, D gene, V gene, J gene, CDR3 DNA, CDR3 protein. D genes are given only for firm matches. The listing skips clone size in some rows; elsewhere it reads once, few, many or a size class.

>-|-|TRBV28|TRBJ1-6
TGTGCCAGCAGTTTATTCTCCCGGAGCTCCTATAATTCACCCCTCCACTTT
CASSLFSRSSYNSPLHF
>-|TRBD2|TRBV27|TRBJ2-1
TGTGCCAGCAGAAGACTAGCGGGAGGCCCCTGGGATGAGCAGTTCTTC
CASRRLAGGPWDEQFF
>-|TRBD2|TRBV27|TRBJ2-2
TGTGCCAGCAGAATCCTGGGACTAGCGGGAGGGCCGGACACCGGGGAGCTGTTTTTT
CASRILGLAGGPDTGELFF
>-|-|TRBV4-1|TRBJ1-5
TGCGCCAGCAGCCAAGGCACAAGCAATCAGCCCCAGCATTTT
CASSQGTSNQPQHF
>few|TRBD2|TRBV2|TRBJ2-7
TGTGCCAGCAGTGAAAGAGGACTAGCTATCCCCGAGCAGTACTTC
CASSERGLAIPEQYF
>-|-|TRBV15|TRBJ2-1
TGTGCCACCAGCAGAGGACTCGACAATGAGCAGTTCTTC
CATSRGLDNEQFF
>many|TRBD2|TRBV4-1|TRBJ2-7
TGCGCCAGCAGCCAAGATTTGTTCGGACTAGCGGGGACTGGTGAGCAGTACTTC
CASSQDLFGLAGTGEQYF
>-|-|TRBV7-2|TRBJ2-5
TGTGCCAGCAGCCCTCCCCAAGAGACCCAGTACTTC
CASSPPQETQYF
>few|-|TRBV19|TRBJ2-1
TGTGCCAGTAAAGCCGGGTCGTCCAGCAATGAGCAGTTCTTC
CASKAGSSSNEQFF
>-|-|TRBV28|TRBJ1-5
TGTGCCAGCACTCCCCGCCCAGGGCAGCCCCAGCATTTT
CASTPRPGQPQHF
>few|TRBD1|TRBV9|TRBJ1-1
TGTGCCAGCAGCGTAGTTCCCCAGGGGGCGAACACTGAAGCTTTCTTT
CASSVVPQGANTEAFF
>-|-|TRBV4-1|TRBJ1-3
TGCGCCAGCAGCCAGGACTGGGGGGTTGGAAACACCATATATTTT
CASSQDWGVGNTIYF
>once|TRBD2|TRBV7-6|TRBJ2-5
TGTGCCAGCAGCTTCTCGGCGGGGGGGGTCCAAGAGACCCAGTACTTC
CASSFSAGGVQETQYF
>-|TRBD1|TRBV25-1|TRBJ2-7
TGTGCCAGCAGTGGGACAGGGTACGAGCAGTACTTC
CASSGTGYEQYF
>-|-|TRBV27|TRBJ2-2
TGTGCCAGCAGTTCTTTAGGGGGAGCCCACACCGGGGAGCTGTTTTTT
CASSSLGGAHTGELFF
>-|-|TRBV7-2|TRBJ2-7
TGTGCCAGCAGCTTAGTCTTCGAGCAGTACTTC
CASSLVFEQYF
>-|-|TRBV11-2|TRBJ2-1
TGTGCCAGCAGTTCAAAGGTTAGGGGTTTTTCCTACAATGAGCAGTTCTTC
CASSSKVRGFSYNEQFF
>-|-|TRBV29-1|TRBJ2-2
TGCAGCATCCTTCGGCGGTTCGGCGGGGAGCTGTTTTTT
CSILRRFGGELFF
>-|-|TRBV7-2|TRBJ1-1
TGTGCCAGCAGCTTAATCCGAACAGGACAGAACACTGAAGCTTTCTTT
CASSLIRTGQNTEAFF
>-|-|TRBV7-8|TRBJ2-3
TGTGCCAGCAGCTTAGGGGTAGCCGGAGATACGCAGTATTTT
CASSLGVAGDTQYF
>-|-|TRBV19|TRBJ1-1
TGTGCCAGTTGGGAGGGGATGAACACTGAAGCTTTCTTT
CASWEGMNTEAFF
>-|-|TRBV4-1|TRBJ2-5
TGCGCCAGCAGCCCCCAAAGGGGTACCCAAGAGACCCAGTACTTC
CASSPQRGTQETQYF
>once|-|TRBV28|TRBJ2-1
TGTGCCAGCAGCTTTCCAGGTCCTCAGGGGAATGAGCAGTTCTTC
CASSFPGPQGNEQFF
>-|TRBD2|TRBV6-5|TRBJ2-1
TGTGCCAGCATGGCGGCGGGGGGCAATGAGCAGTTCTTC
CASMAAGGNEQFF
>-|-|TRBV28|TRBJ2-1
TGTGCCAGCAGTTTTTCAGGGACTTTGAATGAGCAGTTCTTC
CASSFSGTLNEQFF
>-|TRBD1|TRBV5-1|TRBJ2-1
TGCGCCAGCAGCTTTCAGGGGGCCTATGAGCAGTTCTTC
CASSFQGAYEQFF
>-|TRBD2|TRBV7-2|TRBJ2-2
TGTGCCAGCAGCTTAATTAGCGGGAGAGGTCTCAGCACCGGGGAGCTGTTTTTT
CASSLISGRGLSTGELFF
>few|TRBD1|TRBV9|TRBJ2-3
TGTGCCAGCAGCGCCGGGGACAGGGGCACAGATACGCAGTATTTT
CASSAGDRGTDTQYF
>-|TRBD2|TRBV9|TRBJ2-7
TGTGCCAGCAGCGTGAGGCGGGAGGGTGCCGAGCAGTACTTC
CASSVRREGAEQYF
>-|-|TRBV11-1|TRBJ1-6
TGTGCCAGCAGCATACAGGACAGCTCCTATAATTCACCCCTCCACTTT
CASSIQDSSYNSPLHF